The 8 T cell receptor beta chains reported below all come from one sample, sequenced in a study of cytomegalovirus exposure and HLA in healthy donors. The PCR ran on 60 Vbeta and 13 Jbeta primers. Profiled with immunoSEQ multiplex PCR; TCRdb holds only in-frame clones, not every one. Seen here are more than 140,000 clones, roughly 79% observed once, and the top ten hold roughly 1.9%. The specimen sequenced was PBMCs. Receptors originate from a woman aged 40-49 years in good health and CMV-seronegative.

The chain uses TRBV10-3 and TRBJ2-5, with 12 bases aligning to TRBD2. V gave up 10 bases and J gave up 3 bases; unmatched junction bases: 3. Germline V gene lookup returns CDR1 ENHRY and CDR2 SYGVKD. The CDR3 sequence is 13 residues long. CDR3 bases: TGTGCCACCCGACTAGCGGGGGAAGAGACCCAGTACTTC. Its protein is CATRLAGEETQYF.

The rearrangement joins TRBV6-5 to TRBJ2-7; a possible D gene is TRBD2 (5 bases). The CDR3 loop spans 14 amino acids. Looked up from germline, CDR1 is MNHEY and CDR2 is SVGAGI. V lost 8 bases, J lost 0 bases, and 14 bases lay in between. The CDR3 region is CASSFSGLSYEQYF. CDR3 nucleotide sequence: TGTGCCAGCTCATTCAGCGGACTCTCCTACGAGCAGTACTTC.

The sample holds one count of this clone. V gene TRBV28 combines with J gene TRBJ1-3; D is unclear. CDR1 and CDR2 from the germline V gene are MDHEN and SYDVKM. The CDR3 runs to 17 residues. With 4 bases removed from V and 0 bases from J, the gap between germline ends came to 16 bases. The CDR3 sequence is CASSSSLGLGSGNTIYF. The CDR3, as DNA: TGTGCCAGCAGTTCAAGCCTCGGACTCGGCTCTGGAAACACCATATATTTT.

This clone was seen a handful of times. The chain combines TRBV12-5 with TRBJ2-5, with a possible D match to TRBD2 (7 bases). Germline assignment: CDR1 LGHNT and CDR2 FRNRAP. Trimming took 11 bases from V and 3 from J, leaving 16 bases between them. The CDR3 totals 13 residues. For the CDR3, the DNA is TGTGCTCCCGCCGGGGGGCGAGAAGAGACCCAGTACTTC. Translated, it gives CAPAGGREETQYF.

V and J are TRBV4-2 and TRBJ2-1; 10 positions agree with TRBD2. Per the germline V gene, CDR1 is LGHNA and CDR2 is YNFKEQ. Unmatched junction bases numbered 9, after V lost 2 bases and J lost 8 bases. This CDR3 has 16 amino acids. This chain's CDR3 is CASSQFSGRAMYEQFF. CDR3 sequence (DNA): TGTGCCAGCAGCCAATTCAGCGGGAGGGCCATGTATGAGCAGTTCTTC.

The chain is built from TRBV7-9 and TRBJ2-5; maybe TRBD2 (5 bases). Near its end, the DNA agrees better with TRBJ2-7, so the J call may be wrong. Germline values: CDR1 SEHNR, CDR2 FQNEAQ (reference sequence). There are 12 residues in the CDR3. The CDR3 loop is CASSRELYEQYF. In DNA, the CDR3 is TGTGCCAGCAGCAGGGAGTTATACGAGCAGTACTTC.

The J gene is TRBJ2-1, the V gene TRBV4-1; no definite D call. Germline V gives CDR1 MGHRA, CDR2 YSYEKL. Trimming cost V 8 bases and J 4 bases, with 12 bases left between them. The CDR3 is 13 residues long. The CDR3 reads CASASKLYNEQFF. The CDR3 DNA sequence: TGCGCCAGCGCGTCGAAGCTGTACAATGAGCAGTTCTTC.

The J gene is TRBJ1-3, the V gene TRBV28; D gene ambiguous. The ends were cut back, 1 base at V and 4 bases at J, with 5 bases in the middle. The V gene's germline CDR1 is MDHEN and CDR2 SYDVKM. The CDR3 contains 13 residues. CDR3 nucleotides: TGTGCCAGCAGTTTATATGGCGGAAACACCATATATTTT. Its translation is CASSLYGGNTIYF.